This passage covers 12 T cell receptor beta chains from one sample sequenced in a study of circulating and synovial CD4+ cells in juvenile arthritis. Sequenced by immunoSEQ multiplex PCR; TCRdb stores in-frame clones only, minus some. In the table there are more than 2,500 clones, 88% of which are singletons. Sequencing was done on a sample of HLA-DR+ CD4+ T cells from blood. Indicated subset: circulating pathogenic-like lymphocytes, sorted as HLA-DR+CD14-CD3+CD4+CD25low/- blood T cells. The receptors derive from a human donor with juvenile idiopathic arthritis.

V usage is TRBV5-6 and J usage is TRBJ2-7; 8 nucleotides agree with TRBD1. This CDR3 comprises 15 residues. CDR1 and CDR2 from the germline V gene are SGHDT and YYEEEE. V lost 0 bases, J lost 10 bases, and 12 bases stayed unmatched. CDR3 sequence (DNA): TGTGCCAGCAGCTTGGCCAAACGACAGGGGAGAGTTCAGTACTTC. This sequence encodes CASSLAKRQGRVQYF.

This chain uses TRBV7-3 with TRBJ2-2, with D maybe TRBD2 (7 bases). V dropped 6 bases and J dropped 4 bases, with 21 bases sitting between them. Germline assignment: CDR1 SGHTA and CDR2 FQGTGA. The CDR3 spans 17 residues. CDR3 in DNA: TGTGCCAGCAGGGCGAGGGGGGGTAGCGGAGCCACCGGGGAGCTGTTTTTT. Its translation is CASRARGGSGATGELFF. The variable domain in full, completed from reference TRBV7-3 and TRBJ2-2, reads GAGVSQTPSNKVTEKGKYVELRCDPISGHTALYWYRQSLGQGPEFLIYFQGTGAADDSGLPNDRFFAVRPEGSVSTLKIQRTERGDSAVYLCASRARGGSGATGELFFGEGSRLTVL.

The chain is built from TRBV6-5 and TRBJ2-3; D is possibly TRBD1 (6 bases). The V end lost 5 bases, the J end lost 9 bases, and 15 bases lay between the germline ends. CDR3 size: 13 residues. The germline CDR1 and CDR2 sequences are MNHEY and SVGAGI. CDR3 sequence reads: CASSPGQPQTQYF. The CDR3 bases are TGTGCCAGCAGTCCCGGACAGCCCCAAACGCAGTATTTT.

J is TRBJ1-3 and V is TRBV7-2, with unresolved D. V lost 0 bases, J lost 0 bases, and 9 bases lay in between. The CDR3 has 16 residues. Germline lookup yields CDR1 SGHTA and CDR2 FQGNSA. The CDR3 sequence is CASSLASRGSGNTIYF. The CDR3 bases are TGTGCCAGCAGCTTAGCGTCCCGGGGCTCTGGAAACACCATATATTTT.

This clone occurred a few times. The rearrangement uses TRBV2 and TRBJ2-1, with 12 bases that match TRBD2. Germline CDR1 reads SNHLY; CDR2 reads FYNNEI. The CDR3 spans 16 residues. V gave up 6 bases and J gave up 6 bases; unmatched junction bases: 9. Here the CDR3 DNA reads TGTGCCAGCAGCCTCGCCCTAGCGGGGGGGGGCAATGAGCAGTTCTTC. This codes for CASSLALAGGGNEQFF.

V is TRBV9 and J is TRBJ1-6; D might be TRBD1 (5 bases). Per germline, CDR1 SGDLS and CDR2 YYNGEE. The length of the CDR3 is 14 residues. V gave up 0 bases and J gave up 10 bases, with 11 bases separating them. CDR3 DNA: TGTGCCAGCAGCGTAGCTTTCGGGGGGTCACCCCTCCACTTT. This codes for CASSVAFGGSPLHF.

The table lists this clone with a few counts. The chain uses TRBV25-1 and TRBJ1-1; D gene ambiguous. Germline values: CDR1 MGHDK, CDR2 SYGVNS. The CDR3 is 14 residues long. Trimming removed 4 bases from V and 6 bases from J, with 15 bases in between. CDR3 sequence (DNA): TGTGCCAGCAGTGTGTCTGGGAGGCCCCCTGAAGCTTTCTTT. The encoded protein is CASSVSGRPPEAFF.

The chain employs TRBV10-1 and TRBJ2-1; the match to TRBD2 covers 8 bases. The CDR3 sequence is 15 residues long. The ends lost 4 bases at V and 9 bases at J; junction bases unmatched: 11. Germline lookup yields CDR1 WNHNN and CDR2 SYGVQD (reference sequence). CDR3 in amino acids: CASSAPGLGFGEQFF. The DNA of the CDR3 is TGCGCCAGCAGTGCACCGGGACTAGGATTTGGTGAGCAGTTCTTC.

CDR3 nucleotides: TGTGCCAGTACCACGCCGGGACACCTCTACGAGCAGTACTTC. It translates to CASTTPGHLYEQYF. This sequence joins TRBV19 and TRBJ2-7; the D gene is possibly TRBD1 (6 bases). V lost 7 bases, J lost 3 bases, and 16 bases lay in between. The CDR3 length is 14 residues. In germline, CDR1 is LNHDA, CDR2 SQIVND (reference sequence).

The chain recombines TRBV7-6 with TRBJ1-5; TRBD1 aligns across 7 bases. Germline values: CDR1 SGHVS, CDR2 FNYEAQ. With 5 bases clipped from V and 5 bases from J, the junction kept 6 bases outside the gene matches. The CDR3 runs 14 residues. CDR3 DNA: TGTGCCAGCAGCCCAGACAGGGCGGATCAGCCCCAGCATTTT. Translated: CASSPDRADQPQHF.

This rearrangement joins TRBV6-1 to TRBJ2-5; a weak D match, TRBD2 (6 bases). The germline gives CDR1 MNHNS, CDR2 SASEGT. The CDR3 length is 16 residues. Trimming cost V 2 bases and J 5 bases, with 18 bases left between them. This CDR3 is CASSEIRQGGKETQYF. As DNA, the CDR3 is TGTGCCAGCAGTGAAATTAGGCAGGGCGGGAAGGAGACCCAGTACTTC.

This clone showed up just a few times. This sequence joins TRBV29-1 and TRBJ1-3, with 7 bases that match TRBD1. The CDR3 totals 14 residues. Germline CDR1 SQVTM, CDR2 ANQGSEA. The trim removed 5 bases at V and 0 bases at J, leaving 4 bases unmatched. This CDR3 is CSVSTGISGNTIYF. In DNA form, the CDR3 reads TGCAGCGTTTCGACAGGGATCTCTGGAAACACCATATATTTT.